This is a list of T cell receptor beta chains from one sample in a study of lung T cells in sarcoidosis with Löfgren's syndrome. Each CDR3 protein is one row after TCRdb ran MiXCR on the reads. The sample yields about 4,000 distinct CDR3 sequences, 20% to 25% seen once. Sequenced material: CD4+ T cells from bronchoalveolar lavage. The receptors derive from a human donor with sarcoidosis (Löfgren's syndrome or another form), or a control subject (not recorded which). The CDR3 runs from the conserved cysteine through the conserved F or W. The D gene is left open where the match is weak. Clone size is not always given. Where it is, it says once, few, many or a class for expanded clones.

d_call j_call v_call clone_size cdr3_nt cdr3_aa
- TRBJ2-5 TRBV10-1 medium-sized TGCGCCAGCAGTGATGGCACCCAAGAGACCCAGTACTTC CASSDGTQETQYF
- TRBJ2-1 TRBV29-1 many TGCAGCGTTCTCGGGGACACTAGCTCCTACAATGAGCAGTTCTTC CSVLGDTSSYNEQFF
TRBD1 TRBJ2-1 TRBV7-9 - TGTGCCAGCAGCTATAAACAGGGGCCCTTCTACAATGAGCAGTTCTTC CASSYKQGPFYNEQFF
- TRBJ1-1 TRBV12-3/TRBV12-4 medium-sized TGTGCCAGCAGTTCCGGGCTTGTTCTCACTGAAGCTTTCTTT CASSSGLVLTEAFF
- TRBJ2-3 TRBV6-1 medium-sized TGTGCCAGCAGTTCCCCACAGGGAGCGGATACGCAGTATTTT CASSSPQGADTQYF
TRBD1 TRBJ2-2 TRBV27 medium-sized TGTGCCAGCAGACGGATACCACCGACAGGGGGTCGCAGGCCCGGGGAGCTGTTTTTT CASRRIPPTGGRRPGELFF
TRBD2 TRBJ2-2 TRBV20-1 medium-sized TGCAGTGCTAGAGATCTAAGGACTAGCGGGAAGACGAACACCGGGGAGCTGTTTTTT CSARDLRTSGKTNTGELFF
TRBD1 TRBJ1-5 TRBV12-3/TRBV12-4 medium-sized TGTGCCAGCAGGCGGGGACAGGATAGCAATCAGCCCCAGCATTTT CASRRGQDSNQPQHF
TRBD2 TRBJ2-7 TRBV7-2 many TGTGCCAGCAGCACCAGCGGGAGTCAATACGAGCAGTACTTC CASSTSGSQYEQYF
- TRBJ1-5 TRBV7-2 medium-sized TGTGCCAGCAGCTTAGACAGAACAGATAGCAATCAGCCCCAGCATTTT CASSLDRTDSNQPQHF
- TRBJ1-5 TRBV7-8 medium-sized TGTGCCAGCAGCTTCCGTACAGGGACAAGCAATCAGCCCCAGCATTTT CASSFRTGTSNQPQHF
TRBD2 TRBJ2-1 TRBV12-3/TRBV12-4 medium-sized TGTGCCAGCAGTTTGAGCGGGGCTAGATACAATGAGCAGTTCTTC CASSLSGARYNEQFF
- TRBJ1-6 TRBV7-2 medium-sized TGTGCCAGCAGCTTAGTGGGCGGCGGCAATTCACCCCTCCACTTT CASSLVGGGNSPLHF
- TRBJ2-1 TRBV15 large TGTGCCACCAGCACCGGACCACTTGGGAGTGAGCAGTTCTTC CATSTGPLGSEQFF
- TRBJ1-1 TRBV5-1 - TGCGCCAGCAGAGGAGGCAGGGGAGGAAGCACCGAAGCTTTCTTT CASRGGRGGSTEAFF
TRBD1 TRBJ2-7 TRBV18 many TGTGCCAGCTCACCACTTGGGACAGGGTCTCGCGAGCAGTACTTC CASSPLGTGSREQYF
TRBD2 TRBJ2-1 TRBV18 many TGTGCCAGCTCACCCCTGGGTCTAGCGGCTTACAATGAGCAGTTCTTC CASSPLGLAAYNEQFF
- TRBJ2-7 TRBV18 many TGTGCCAGCTCACCATCTCTGGACGGGATCTACGAGCAGTACTTC CASSPSLDGIYEQYF
TRBD1 TRBJ1-1 TRBV28 medium-sized TGTGCCAGCAGTCTCCAGGGGGACACTGAAGCTTTCTTT CASSLQGDTEAFF
TRBD1 TRBJ2-7 TRBV18 medium-sized TGTGCCAGCTCACCAGGGGGTGGGACAGCCTCCTACGAGCAGTACTTC CASSPGGGTASYEQYF
- TRBJ2-5 TRBV7-9 medium-sized TGTGCCAGCAGCCCCGGGTGGACCCAGTACTTC CASSPGWTQYF
- TRBJ2-3 TRBV5-4 medium-sized TGTGCCAGCAGCATGAGGGCGGAAGATACGCAGTATTTT CASSMRAEDTQYF
- TRBJ2-7 TRBV6-2/TRBV6-3 medium-sized TGTGCCAGCAAGGACCAGTGGCCGTACGAGCAGTACTTC CASKDQWPYEQYF
TRBD1 TRBJ1-1 TRBV6-2/TRBV6-3 large TGTGCCAGCAGTTACAAGGGGGCAGACACTGAAGCTTTCTTT CASSYKGADTEAFF
- TRBJ2-1 TRBV5-4 medium-sized TGTGCCAGCAGCGGCTCTAGATCGAGCTCCTACAATGAGCAGTTCTTC CASSGSRSSSYNEQFF
TRBD1 TRBJ2-3 TRBV20-1 medium-sized TGCAGTGCGCCTCCCGGGACAGGCACAGATACGCAGTATTTT CSAPPGTGTDTQYF
- TRBJ1-1 TRBV11-2 many TGTGCCAGCACCCCCGAGGGGGGTAGCACTGAAGCTTTCTTT CASTPEGGSTEAFF
- TRBJ1-5 TRBV20-1 - TGCAGTGCACTAAAAGGGGATTACGGCAATCAACCCCAGCATTTT CSALKGDYGNQPQHF
- TRBJ2-3 TRBV19 many TGTGCCAGTAGTATAGAAGGGTATTCTTGGACAGATACGCAGTATTTT CASSIEGYSWTDTQYF
- TRBJ1-1 TRBV7-2 medium-sized TGTGCCAGCAGCCCCTCGGTCAGCACTGAAGCTTTCTTT CASSPSVSTEAFF